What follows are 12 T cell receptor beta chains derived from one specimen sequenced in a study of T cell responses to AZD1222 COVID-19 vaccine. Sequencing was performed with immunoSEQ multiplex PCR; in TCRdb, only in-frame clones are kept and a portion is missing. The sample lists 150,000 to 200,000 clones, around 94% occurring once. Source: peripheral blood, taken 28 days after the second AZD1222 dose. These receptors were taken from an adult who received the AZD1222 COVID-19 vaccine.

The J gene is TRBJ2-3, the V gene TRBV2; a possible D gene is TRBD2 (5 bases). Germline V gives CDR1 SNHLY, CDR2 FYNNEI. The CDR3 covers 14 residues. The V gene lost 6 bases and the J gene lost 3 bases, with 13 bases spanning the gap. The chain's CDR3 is CASSGELPTDTQYF. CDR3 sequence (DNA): TGTGCCAGCAGCGGGGAGCTACCTACAGATACGCAGTATTTT.

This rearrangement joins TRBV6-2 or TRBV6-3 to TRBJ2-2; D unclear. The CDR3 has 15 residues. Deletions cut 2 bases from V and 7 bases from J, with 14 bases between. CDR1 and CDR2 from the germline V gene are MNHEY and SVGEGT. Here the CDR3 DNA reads TGTGCCAGCAGTTACCCCCCGGACGGTGGCGGGGAGCTGTTTTTT. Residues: CASSYPPDGGGELFF.

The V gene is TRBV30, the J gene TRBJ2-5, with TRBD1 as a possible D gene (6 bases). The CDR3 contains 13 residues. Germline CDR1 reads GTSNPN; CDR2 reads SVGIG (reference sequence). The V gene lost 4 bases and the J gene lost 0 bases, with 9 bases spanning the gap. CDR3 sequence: CAWIQGHQETQYF. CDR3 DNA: TGTGCCTGGATCCAGGGGCACCAAGAGACCCAGTACTTC.

In nucleotides, the CDR3 is TGTGCCAGCTCGACAGGGAGGGGCTACACCTTC. Its protein product is CASSTGRGYTF. The genes are TRBV19 and TRBJ1-2, with 7 bases matching TRBD1. CDR3 size: 11 residues. Germline V gives CDR1 LNHDA, CDR2 SQIVND (reference sequence). V trimming: 9 bases; J trimming: 8 bases; junction bases outside the gene matches: 6.

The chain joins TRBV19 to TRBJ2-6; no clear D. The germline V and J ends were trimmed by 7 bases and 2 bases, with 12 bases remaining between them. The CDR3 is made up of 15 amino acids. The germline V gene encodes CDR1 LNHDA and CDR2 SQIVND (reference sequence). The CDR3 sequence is CASTPITAGANVLTF. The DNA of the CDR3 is TGTGCCAGTACCCCCATTACAGCTGGGGCCAACGTCCTGACTTTC.

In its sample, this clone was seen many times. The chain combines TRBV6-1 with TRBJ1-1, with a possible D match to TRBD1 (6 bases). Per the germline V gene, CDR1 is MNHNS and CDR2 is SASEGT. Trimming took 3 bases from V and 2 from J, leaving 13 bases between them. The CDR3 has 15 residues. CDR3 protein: CASSDRGRGNTEAFF. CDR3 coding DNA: TGTGCCAGCAGTGATCGGGGGCGCGGAAACACTGAAGCTTTCTTT.

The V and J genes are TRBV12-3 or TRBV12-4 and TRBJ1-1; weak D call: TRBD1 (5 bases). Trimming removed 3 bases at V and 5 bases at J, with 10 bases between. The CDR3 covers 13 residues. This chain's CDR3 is CASSFGAGTEAFF. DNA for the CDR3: TGTGCCAGCAGTTTTGGGGCAGGGACTGAAGCTTTCTTT.

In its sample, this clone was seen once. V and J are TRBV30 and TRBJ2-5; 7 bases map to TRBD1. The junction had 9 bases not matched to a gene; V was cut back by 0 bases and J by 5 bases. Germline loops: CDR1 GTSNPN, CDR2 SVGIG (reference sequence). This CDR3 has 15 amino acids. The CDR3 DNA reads TGTGCCTGGAGTGTCTCCAGGGGGTTCACGGAGACCCAGTACTTC. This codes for CAWSVSRGFTETQYF.

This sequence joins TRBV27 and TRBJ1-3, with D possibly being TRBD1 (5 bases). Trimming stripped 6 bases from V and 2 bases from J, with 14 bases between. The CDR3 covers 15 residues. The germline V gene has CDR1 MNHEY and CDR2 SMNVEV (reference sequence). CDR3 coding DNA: TGTGCCAGCAGACCAGGGCCTCGGACTGGAAACACCATATATTTT. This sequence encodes CASRPGPRTGNTIYF.

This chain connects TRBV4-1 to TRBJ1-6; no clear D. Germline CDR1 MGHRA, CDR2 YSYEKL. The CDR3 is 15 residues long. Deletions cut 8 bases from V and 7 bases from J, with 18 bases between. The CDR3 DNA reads TGCGCCAGCTGCTCGCGAACGGGAGGGAATTCACCCCTCCACTTT. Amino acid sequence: CASCSRTGGNSPLHF.

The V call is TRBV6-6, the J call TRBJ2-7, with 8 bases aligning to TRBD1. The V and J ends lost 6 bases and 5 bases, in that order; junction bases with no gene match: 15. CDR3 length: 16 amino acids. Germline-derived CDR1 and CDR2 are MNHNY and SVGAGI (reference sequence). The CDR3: CASSEPGQGRGNEQYF. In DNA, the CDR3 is TGTGCCAGCAGCGAACCCGGACAGGGCCGGGGAAACGAGCAGTACTTC.

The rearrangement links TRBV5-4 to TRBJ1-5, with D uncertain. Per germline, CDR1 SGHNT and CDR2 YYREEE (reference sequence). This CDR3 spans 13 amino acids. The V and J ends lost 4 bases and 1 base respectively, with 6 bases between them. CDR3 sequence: CASSPGSNQPQHF. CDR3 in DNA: TGTGCCAGCAGCCCGGGGAGCAATCAGCCCCAGCATTTT.